Sequencing of this T cell receptor (beta chain) was carried out in a study of T cell clonotyping in hematopoietic cell transplantation. About this clone itself: Its specificity is not known.

Study findings and constraints: Higher Inverse Simpson Index values in graft donor and pretransplant recipient predicted broader posttransplant TCR diversity.

This table comes from immunoSEQ multiplex PCR, and its TCRdb copy is limited to in-frame clones, with some not included. The sample lists some 6,200 clones; approximately 80% were seen once. Trimming removed 0 bases at V and 9 bases at J, with 14 bases between. Looked up from germline, CDR1 is MNHEY and CDR2 is SVGAGI. This CDR3 contains 15 residues. The TCR originated in a female patient under 45 who had an allogeneic stem cell transplant, so the T cells may come from the graft donor. Some clones in this sample may be carry-over from other donors' samples. The source was PBMCs, collected 100 days after allogeneic stem cell transplant. The genes are TRBV6-5 and TRBJ2-2; D unresolved. The CDR3 nucleotides are TGTGCCAGCAGTTACTCTGCCTCAAGCTCATGGGAGCTGTTTTTT. Protein product: CASSYSASSSWELFF.